This paragraph reports one T cell receptor (beta chain). This entry is derived from a study of high-grade serous ovarian cancer treatment subgroups. Tumor samples were obtained before definitive surgery or chemotherapy. Sequencing used immunoSEQ multiplex PCR; TCRdb keeps in-frame clones, though not all of them. The repertoire holds 4,500 to 5,000 clones, with roughly 69% as singletons. This receptor was taken from a human donor with high-grade serous ovarian cancer. Sequenced material: tumor tissue.

The CDR3 DNA reads TGCGCCAGCAGCGTTTCGGGACAGGTAAACAATGAGCAGTTCTTC. Amino acid sequence: CASSVSGQVNNEQFF. The chain links TRBV5-1 to TRBJ2-1, with TRBD1 matching over 8 bases. Germline assignment: CDR1 SGHRS and CDR2 YFSETQ. The CDR3 covers 15 residues. The trim removed 4 bases at V and 5 bases at J, leaving 8 bases unmatched.